This TCR beta chain was identified in a study of cytomegalovirus exposure and HLA in healthy donors. Whole-study findings and limits: An analysis that was carried out later associated 17,000 or so TCR beta sequences with HLA alleles at 0.05 false discovery rate. Cytomegalovirus-associated status was assigned to approximately 160 TCR beta chains. As a later analysis showed, several of the most significant clusters appeared to be linked to common viral pathogens.

The CDR3 has 22 amino acids. Per germline, CDR1 WSHSY and CDR2 SAAADI. Trimming removed 1 base at V and 2 bases at J, with 33 bases between. The PCR was carried out with 60 Vbeta primers and 13 Jbeta primers. In the authors' methods: Unique TCR beta chains numbered around 80 million in a later analysis, with around 10 million shared. The table came from immunoSEQ multiplex PCR; TCRdb's copy has only in-frame clones and leaves some out. V and J calls plus clone size are reproduced from that table; the DNA served to infer D and trimming. This sample carries some 130,000 clones, 75% to 90% of them seen once, and the ten largest clones take around 7.8%. Notes on this clone: What it binds is not known.

This clonotype was obtained from a woman aged 45-59 years in good health and CMV-seropositive. Sample: PBMCs. This chain links TRBV10-2 with TRBJ2-7; possible D gene TRBD1, 6 bases. CDR3 sequence (DNA): TGCGCCAGCAGTGAGTTTCGAAGGGGGATCCGGGGCCAAGGCCGTTTTCCCTACGAGCAGTACTTC. Residues: CASSEFRRGIRGQGRFPYEQYF.